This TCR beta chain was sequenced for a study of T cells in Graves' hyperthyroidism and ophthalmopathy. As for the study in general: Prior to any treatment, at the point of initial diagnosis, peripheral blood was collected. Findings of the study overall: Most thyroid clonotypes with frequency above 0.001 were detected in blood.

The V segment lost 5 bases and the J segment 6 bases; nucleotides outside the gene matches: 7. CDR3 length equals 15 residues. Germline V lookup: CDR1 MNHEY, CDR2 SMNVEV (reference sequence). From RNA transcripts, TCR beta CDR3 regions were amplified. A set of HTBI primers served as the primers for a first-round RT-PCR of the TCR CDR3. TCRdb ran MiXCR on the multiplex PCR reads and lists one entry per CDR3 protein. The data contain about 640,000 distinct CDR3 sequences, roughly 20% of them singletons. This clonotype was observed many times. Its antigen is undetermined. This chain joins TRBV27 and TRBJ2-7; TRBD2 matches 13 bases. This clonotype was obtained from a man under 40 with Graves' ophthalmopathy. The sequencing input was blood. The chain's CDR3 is CASSRGLAGIGEQYF. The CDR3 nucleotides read TGTGCCAGCAGTCGGGGACTAGCGGGAATTGGCGAGCAGTACTTC.